This T cell receptor (beta chain) comes out of a study of T cells in women clearing cervical HPV infection. Study context: Controls were women whose single incident HPV16 infection cleared within 12 months without precancer or cancer.

The V and J ends lost 4 bases and 8 bases, in that order; junction bases with no gene match: 11. CDR1 and CDR2 from the germline V gene are SGHRS and YFSETQ. This CDR3 spans 15 amino acids. On this clone: The read finishes 3 residues shy of the CDR3 end, and the germline J gene is used to complete it.

Measured with immunoSEQ multiplex PCR; TCRdb has only the in-frame clones, and not every one. The specimen's table records about 41,000 clones. The material sequenced was blood buffy coat. This TCR was recovered from a woman between 18 and 70 years old with a cervical HPV16 infection that either progressed to CIN3+ or cleared (not recorded which). V gene TRBV5-1 combines with J gene TRBJ1-4; 7 positions match TRBD1. This CDR3 is CASSPETGLEEKLFF. The covered CDR3 bases are TGCGCCAGCAGCCCCGAGACAGGGTTGGAAGAAAAA.